The sequence of this T cell receptor beta chain was determined in a study of T cell responses to AZD1222 COVID-19 vaccine. Study background: Whether given at about 4 or about 12 weeks, second doses were pooled. Study-wide results and limits: With dominance at 160-218 and 743-854, vaccine-associated CD4 TCRs spanned spike.

This clone was counted once. Its antigen is still unknown. Trimming removed 0 bases at V and 5 bases at J, with 13 bases between. The CDR3 extends over 15 amino acids. CDR1 and CDR2 (germline): MGHRA, YSYEKL. Profiled with immunoSEQ multiplex PCR; TCRdb holds only in-frame clones, not every one. The table records 170,000 or so clones, about 90% of them present only once. The chain is built from TRBV4-1 and TRBJ1-2; tentatively, D is TRBD1 (5 bases). The sample here was peripheral blood, taken on day 0 of AZD1222 vaccination. The TCR comes from an adult in good health. CDR3 sequence (DNA): TGCGCCAGCAGCCAAGATGAGATGTACAGGTATGGCTACACCTTC. Its translation: CASSQDEMYRYGYTF.